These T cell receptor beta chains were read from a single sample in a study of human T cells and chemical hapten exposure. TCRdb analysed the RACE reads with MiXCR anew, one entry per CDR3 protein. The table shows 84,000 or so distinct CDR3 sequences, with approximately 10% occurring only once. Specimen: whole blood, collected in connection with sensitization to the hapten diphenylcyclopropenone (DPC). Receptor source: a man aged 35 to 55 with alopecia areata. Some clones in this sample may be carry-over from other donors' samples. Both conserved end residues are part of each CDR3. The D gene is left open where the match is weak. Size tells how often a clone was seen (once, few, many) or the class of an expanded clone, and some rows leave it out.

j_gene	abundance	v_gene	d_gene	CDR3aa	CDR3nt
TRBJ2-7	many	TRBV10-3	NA	CAISVIADEQYF	TGTGCCATCAGTGTGATAGCTGACGAGCAGTACTTC
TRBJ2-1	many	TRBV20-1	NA	CSAHPISGVYNEQFF	TGCAGTGCTCATCCAATTAGCGGAGTGTACAATGAGCAGTTCTTC
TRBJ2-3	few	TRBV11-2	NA	CASSLAGASADTQYF	TGTGCCAGCAGCTTAGCGGGAGCCAGCGCAGATACGCAGTATTTT
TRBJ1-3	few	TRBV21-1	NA	CASSIGTQGRSGNTIYF	TGTGCCAGCAGCATCGGAACCCAGGGGCGCTCTGGAAACACCATATATTTT
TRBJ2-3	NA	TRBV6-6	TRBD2	CATKAGGPTDTQYF	TGTGCCACCAAAGCGGGAGGGCCGACAGATACGCAGTATTTT
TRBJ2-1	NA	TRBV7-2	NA	CASSQGGREQFF	TGTGCCAGCAGCCAAGGCGGCCGCGAGCAGTTCTTC
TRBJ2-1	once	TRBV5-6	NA	CASSLPAGLNNEQFF	TGTGCCAGCAGCTTGCCCGCGGGACTCAACAATGAGCAGTTCTTC
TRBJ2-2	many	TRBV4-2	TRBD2	CASSRDGTSGGWGGELFF	TGTGCCAGCAGCCGAGATGGGACTAGCGGAGGTTGGGGCGGGGAGCTGTTTTTT
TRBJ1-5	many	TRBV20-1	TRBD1	CSAQTGANQPQHF	TGCAGTGCCCAGACAGGGGCAAATCAGCCCCAGCATTTT
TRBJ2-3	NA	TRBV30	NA	CAWSGTGTDTQYF	TGTGCCTGGAGTGGGACAGGCACAGATACGCAGTATTTT
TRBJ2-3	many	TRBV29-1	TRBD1	CSVEQGDGTDTQYF	TGCAGCGTGGAACAGGGGGACGGGACAGATACGCAGTATTTT
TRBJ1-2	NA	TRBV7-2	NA	CASSLVGGQSLGGYTF	TGTGCCAGCAGCTTAGTGGGGGGACAATCGTTGGGTGGCTACACCTTC
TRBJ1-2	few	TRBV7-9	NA	CASNTFESITF	TGTGCCAGCAACACCTTCGAGAGCATCACCTTC
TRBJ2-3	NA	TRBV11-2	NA	CASSWEGPDTQYF	TGTGCCAGCAGCTGGGAAGGACCAGATACGCAGTATTTT
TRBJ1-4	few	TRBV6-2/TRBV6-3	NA	CASSYVEEGEKLFF	TGTGCCAGCAGTTACGTGGAGGAGGGGGAAAAACTGTTTTTT
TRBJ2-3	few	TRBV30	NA	CAWSKRGAPADTQYF	TGTGCCTGGAGTAAGAGGGGTGCCCCCGCAGATACGCAGTATTTT
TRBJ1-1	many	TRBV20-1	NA	CSAGLLNTEAFF	TGCAGTGCCGGGCTGTTGAACACTGAAGCTTTCTTT
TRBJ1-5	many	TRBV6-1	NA	CASSEIGSNQPQHF	TGTGCCAGCAGTGAAATCGGTAGCAATCAGCCCCAGCATTTT
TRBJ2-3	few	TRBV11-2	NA	CASSLGGGSTDTQYF	TGTGCCAGCAGCTTAGGGGGTGGGAGCACAGATACGCAGTATTTT
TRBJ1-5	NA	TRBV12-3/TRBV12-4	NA	CASSPTGTGRPQHF	TGTGCCAGCAGTCCTACAGGTACTGGGAGGCCCCAGCATTTT
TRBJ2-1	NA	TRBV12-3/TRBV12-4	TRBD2	CASNLAGVYNEQFF	TGTGCCAGCAACCTAGCGGGAGTCTACAATGAGCAGTTCTTC
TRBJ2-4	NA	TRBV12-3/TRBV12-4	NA	CASSPHKNIQYF	TGTGCCAGCAGTCCGCACAAAAACATTCAGTACTTC
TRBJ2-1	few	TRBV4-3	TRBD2	CASSQGGISTYNEQFF	TGCGCCAGCAGCCAGGGGGGGATCTCAACCTACAATGAGCAGTTCTTC
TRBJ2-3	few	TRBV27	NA	CASSLSRAGTDTQYF	TGTGCCAGCAGTTTAAGTCGAGCGGGCACAGATACGCAGTATTTT
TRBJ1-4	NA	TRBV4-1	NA	CASSQVVTATTNEKLFF	TGCGCCAGCAGCCAAGTCGTGACGGCGACAACTAATGAAAAACTGTTTTTT